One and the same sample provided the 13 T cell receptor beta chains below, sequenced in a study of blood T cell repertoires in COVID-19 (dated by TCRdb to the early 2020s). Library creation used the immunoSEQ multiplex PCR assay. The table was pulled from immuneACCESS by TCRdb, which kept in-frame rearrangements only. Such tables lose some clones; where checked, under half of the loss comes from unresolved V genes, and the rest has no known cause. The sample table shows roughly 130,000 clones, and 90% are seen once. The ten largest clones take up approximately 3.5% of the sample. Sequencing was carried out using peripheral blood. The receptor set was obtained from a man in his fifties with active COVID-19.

The CDR3, as DNA: TGCGCCAGCAGTGAGCGTAGCGGGGCTTACAATGAGCAGTTCTTC. This gives the protein CASSERSGAYNEQFF. The chain recombines TRBV10-1 with TRBJ2-1; 8 bases are a match to TRBD2. CDR1 WNHNN and CDR2 SYGVQD come from the germline V gene (reference sequence). The CDR3 totals 15 residues. V shed 2 bases, J shed 4 bases, and the junction held 4 bases outside the gene matches.

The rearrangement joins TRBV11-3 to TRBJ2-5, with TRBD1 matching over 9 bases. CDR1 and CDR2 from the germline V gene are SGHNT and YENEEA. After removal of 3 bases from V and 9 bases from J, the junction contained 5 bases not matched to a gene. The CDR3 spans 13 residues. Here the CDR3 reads CASSLGQGDSQYF. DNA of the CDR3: TGTGCCAGCAGCTTGGGACAGGGAGATTCCCAGTACTTC.

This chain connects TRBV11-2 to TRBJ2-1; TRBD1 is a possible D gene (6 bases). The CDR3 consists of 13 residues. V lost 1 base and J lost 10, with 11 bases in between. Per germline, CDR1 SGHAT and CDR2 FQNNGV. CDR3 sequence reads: CASSLVAGTEQFF. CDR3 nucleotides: TGTGCCAGCAGCTTAGTAGCCGGGACAGAGCAGTTCTTC.

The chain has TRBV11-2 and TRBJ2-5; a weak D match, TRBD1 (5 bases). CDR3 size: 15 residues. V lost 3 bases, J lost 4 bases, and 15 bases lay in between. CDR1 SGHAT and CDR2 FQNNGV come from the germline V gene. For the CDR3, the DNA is TGTGCCAGCAGCTTGGGCCCAGGGTTTCGAGAGACCCAGTACTTC. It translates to CASSLGPGFRETQYF.

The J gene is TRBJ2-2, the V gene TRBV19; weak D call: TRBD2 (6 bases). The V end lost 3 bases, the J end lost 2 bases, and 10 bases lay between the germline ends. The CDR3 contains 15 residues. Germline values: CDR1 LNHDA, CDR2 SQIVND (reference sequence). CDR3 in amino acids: CASSIWRGNTGELFF. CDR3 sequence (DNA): TGTGCCAGTAGTATTTGGAGGGGAAACACCGGGGAGCTGTTTTTT.

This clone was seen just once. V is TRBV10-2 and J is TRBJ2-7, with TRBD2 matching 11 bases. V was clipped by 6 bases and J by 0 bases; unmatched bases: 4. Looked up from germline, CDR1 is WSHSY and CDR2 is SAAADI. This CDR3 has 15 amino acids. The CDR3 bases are TGCGCCAGCAGATTAGCGGGGGGGATCTCCTACGAGCAGTACTTC. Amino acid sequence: CASRLAGGISYEQYF.

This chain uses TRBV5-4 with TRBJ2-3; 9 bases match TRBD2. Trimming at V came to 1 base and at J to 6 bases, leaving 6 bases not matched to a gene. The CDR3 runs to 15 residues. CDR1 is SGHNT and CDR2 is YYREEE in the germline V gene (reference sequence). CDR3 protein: CASSLRAGGMDTQYF. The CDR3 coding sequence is TGTGCCAGCAGCTTGCGGGCGGGGGGGATGGATACGCAGTATTTT.

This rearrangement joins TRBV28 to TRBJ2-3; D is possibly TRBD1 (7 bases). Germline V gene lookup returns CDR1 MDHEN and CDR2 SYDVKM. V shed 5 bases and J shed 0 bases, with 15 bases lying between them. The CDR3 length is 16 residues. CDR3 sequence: CASSPQGGPSTDTQYF. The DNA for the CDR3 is TGTGCCAGCAGTCCCCAGGGGGGCCCTAGCACAGATACGCAGTATTTT.

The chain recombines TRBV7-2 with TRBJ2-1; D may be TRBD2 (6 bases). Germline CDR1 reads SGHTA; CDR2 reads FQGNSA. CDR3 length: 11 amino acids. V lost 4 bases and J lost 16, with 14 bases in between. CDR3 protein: CASSSRLGTFF. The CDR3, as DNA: TGTGCCAGCAGCTCCCGACTAGGAACCTTCTTC.

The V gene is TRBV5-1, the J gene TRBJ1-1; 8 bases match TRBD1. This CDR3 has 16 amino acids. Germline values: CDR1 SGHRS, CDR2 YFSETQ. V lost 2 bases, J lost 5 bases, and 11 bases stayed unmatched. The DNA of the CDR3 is TGCGCCAGCAGCTTAGGGGCAGGGGGCGCGGGTACTGAAGCTTTCTTT. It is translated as CASSLGAGGAGTEAFF.

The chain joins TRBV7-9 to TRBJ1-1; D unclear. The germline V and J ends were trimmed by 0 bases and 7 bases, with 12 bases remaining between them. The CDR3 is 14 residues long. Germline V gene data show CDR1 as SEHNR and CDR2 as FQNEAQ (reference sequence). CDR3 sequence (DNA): TGTGCCAGCAGCTTAGCTTTCTCTCAGGTTGAAGCTTTCTTT. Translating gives CASSLAFSQVEAFF.

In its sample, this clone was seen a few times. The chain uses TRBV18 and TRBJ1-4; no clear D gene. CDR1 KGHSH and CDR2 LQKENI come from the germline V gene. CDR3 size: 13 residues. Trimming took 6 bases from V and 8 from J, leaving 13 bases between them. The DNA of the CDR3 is TGTGCCAGCTCCGGGTCGTCCGTCGAAAAACTGTTTTTT. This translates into CASSGSSVEKLFF.

CDR3 nucleotide sequence: TGCAGTGTCGAGATGAGCTATGGCTACACCTTC. Its protein product is CSVEMSYGYTF. The chain carries TRBV29-1 and TRBJ1-2; D not resolved. CDR1 is SQVTM and CDR2 is ANQGSEA in the germline V gene. The CDR3 sequence is 11 residues long.